This record concerns one T cell receptor beta chain sequence. Its antigen remains unidentified. CDR1 and CDR2 from the germline V gene are SGHTA and FQGTGA. Trimming cost V 8 bases and J 5 bases, with 21 bases left between them. The CDR3 length is 15 residues. The sample belongs to a study of siplizumab effects on memory and regulatory T cells. Study findings and constraints: Naive T cells seemed more diverse than memory cells; they also seemed major alloresponse contributors. Alloreactive sequences whose origin lay in unstimulated CD4+ memory cells were significantly reduced by siplizumab. Sequences below about 10^-5 frequency were poorly captured, and few alloreactive clones mapped to unstimulated subsets.

It was 75,000 to 100,000 TCR templates that were assayed per sample. The protocol was immunoSEQ multiplex PCR, while the TCRdb copy is restricted to in-frame clones and leaves out a portion. Seen here are around 100,000 clones, over 90% observed once, and the top ten hold 1% to 1.5%. The genes are TRBV7-3 and TRBJ2-5; maybe TRBD2 (6 bases). This clonotype was sampled from a human donor in good health. Material for sequencing was non-Treg CD4+ T cells sorted from blood. The DNA of the CDR3 is TGTGCCAGCGCCCTCGGGGGTGGGCGCGGCGAGACCCAGTACTTC. It codes for CASALGGGRGETQYF. Complete variable domain (other parts from reference TRBV7-3 and TRBJ2-5): GAGVSQTPSNKVTEKGKYVELRCDPISGHTALYWYRQSLGQGPEFLIYFQGTGAADDSGLPNDRFFAVRPEGSVSTLKIQRTERGDSAVYLCASALGGGRGETQYFGPGTRLLVL.